This T cell receptor beta chain was sequenced during a study of blood T cell repertoires in COVID-19. In the study overall: Italy, Spain and the United States were the sources of the convalescent and acute COVID-19 samples. The cDNA or gDNA used as material had been derived from T cells, B-cell-depleted T cells, or PBMCs.

The ends lost 4 bases at V and 8 bases at J; junction bases unmatched: 5. CDR3 length equals 15 residues. Per the germline V gene, CDR1 is KGHDR and CDR2 is SFDVKD. Authors' data handling: Reference gene primer amplification yielded estimated nucleated cell counts. TCRdb's copy holds only in-frame clones and misses some; the assay was immunoSEQ multiplex PCR. The V and J calls and clone size come from that table; D and trimming were worked out from the DNA. The repertoire includes around 50,000 clones, about 88% of them detected once, and about 10% sits in the top ten. The V and J genes are TRBV24-1 and TRBJ2-1; 12 bases are a match to TRBD1. The clonotype comes from a man aged 50 to 59 with active COVID-19. Sequencing was done on a sample of peripheral blood. In DNA, the CDR3 is TGTGCCACCAGTGACCCCGGGACAGGGGGCTATGAGCAGTTCTTC. This encodes CATSDPGTGGYEQFF.